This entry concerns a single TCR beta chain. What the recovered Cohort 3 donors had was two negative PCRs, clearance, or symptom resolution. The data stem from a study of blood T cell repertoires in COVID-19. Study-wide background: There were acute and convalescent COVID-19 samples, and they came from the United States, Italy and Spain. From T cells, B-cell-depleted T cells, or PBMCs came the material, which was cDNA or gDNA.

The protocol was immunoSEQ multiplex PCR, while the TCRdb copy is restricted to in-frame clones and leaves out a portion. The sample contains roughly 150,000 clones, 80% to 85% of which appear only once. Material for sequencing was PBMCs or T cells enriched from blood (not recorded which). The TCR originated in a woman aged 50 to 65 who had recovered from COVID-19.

The CDR3 DNA follows: TGTGCCAGCAGCGGTACTAGCGGGAGGAATGAGCAGTTCTTC. Its protein is CASSGTSGRNEQFF. This chain links TRBV16 with TRBJ2-1; 12 bases are a match to TRBD2. V was clipped by 5 bases and J by 7 bases; unmatched bases: 3. This CDR3 has 14 residues. Germline V gives CDR1 KGHSY, CDR2 FQNENV.